The next 17 T cell receptor beta chains were all read from a single sample in a study of T cell responses to AZD1222 COVID-19 vaccine. TCRdb's table, derived via immunoSEQ multiplex PCR, lists solely in-frame clones and lacks some. The sample includes approximately 130,000 clones, around nine tenths of them seen just once. Sequencing was performed on peripheral blood, taken on day 0 of AZD1222 vaccination. The receptors stem from an adult in good health.

The sample holds one count of this clone. The chain couples TRBV6-5 to TRBJ2-3; D might be TRBD1 (7 bases). CDR3 length: 16 residues. V was pared by 0 bases and J by 0 bases, with 10 bases between. Germline CDR1 reads MNHEY; CDR2 reads SVGAGI. The CDR3 region has the DNA TGTGCCAGCAGTTACTCCAGGGGGACTAGCACAGATACGCAGTATTTT. This sequence encodes CASSYSRGTSTDTQYF.

This clone was counted only a few times. J is TRBJ1-5 and V is TRBV5-1, with 7 bases matching TRBD1. In germline, CDR1 is SGHRS, CDR2 YFSETQ. J gave up 6 bases and V 4 bases, and 10 bases lay outside the gene matches. CDR3 length: 15 residues. CDR3 nucleotides: TGCGCCAGCAGCGAAACAGGGGAGCGTAGTCAGCCCCAGCATTTT. This codes for CASSETGERSQPQHF.

The chain uses TRBV6-4 and TRBJ1-2; D is perhaps TRBD1 (6 bases). Deletions cut 2 bases from V and 3 bases from J, with 13 bases between. The CDR3 totals 15 residues. Germline lookup yields CDR1 MRHNA and CDR2 SNTAGT. The CDR3 bases are TGTGCCAGCAGTGACGTCCCCCCAGGGGACTATGGCTACACCTTC. Protein sequence: CASSDVPPGDYGYTF.

The chain is built from TRBV6-2 or TRBV6-3 and TRBJ2-7; a possible D gene is TRBD1 (6 bases). Germline assignment: CDR1 MNHEY and CDR2 SVGEGT. CDR3 size: 13 residues. V lost 2 bases, J lost 2 bases, and 7 bases lay in between. CDR3 amino acids: CASSYGGPYEQYF. CDR3 DNA sequence: TGTGCCAGCAGTTACGGGGGCCCCTACGAGCAGTACTTC.

This clone was counted once. The rearrangement links TRBV23-1 to TRBJ1-6; D is possibly TRBD1 (6 bases). TRBV23-1 is sorted into the ORF group, with uncertain function. The germline V and J ends were trimmed by 8 bases and 6 bases, with 20 bases remaining between them. The CDR3 is 16 amino acids. The CDR3 protein is CASARSVGQFNSPLHF. CDR3 sequence (DNA): TGCGCCAGCGCCCGCTCCGTCGGACAGTTTAATTCACCCCTCCACTTT.

The chain joins TRBV6-4 to TRBJ2-3; the D gene is possibly TRBD2 (6 bases). The CDR3 runs 16 residues. V shed 3 bases and J shed 0 bases, with 13 bases lying between them. Germline loops: CDR1 MRHNA, CDR2 SNTAGT. DNA of the CDR3: TGTGCCAGCAGTGAACTAGCCCTGGGGAGCACAGATACGCAGTATTTT. Translation: CASSELALGSTDTQYF.

V and J are TRBV7-2 and TRBJ1-3; TRBD1 matches 8 bases. This CDR3 is 15 amino acids long. J was trimmed by 2 bases and V by 5 bases; bases with no gene match: 5. CDR1 and CDR2 from the germline V gene are SGHTA and FQGNSA. Here the CDR3 reads CASSPTGVTGNTIYF. CDR3 nucleotides: TGTGCCAGCAGCCCGACAGGGGTGACTGGAAACACCATATATTTT.

CDR3 region: CAISHRGPVAFF. The CDR3 bases are TGTGCCATCAGTCACAGGGGGCCGGTAGCTTTCTTT. The chain carries TRBV10-3 and TRBJ1-1; 9 bases map to TRBD1. The CDR3 runs 12 residues. The germline V gene has CDR1 ENHRY and CDR2 SYGVKD. Trimming at V came to 5 bases and at J to 10 bases, leaving 5 bases not matched to a gene.

This clone occurred once. V is TRBV29-1 and J is TRBJ2-7; D gene unclear. Trimming took 3 bases from V and 0 from J, leaving 6 bases between them. The CDR3 runs to 12 residues. Germline V gene sequence: CDR1 SQVTM, CDR2 ANQGSEA. The CDR3 DNA sequence: TGCAGCGTTGAGAAGAACTCCTACGAGCAGTACTTC. This gives the protein CSVEKNSYEQYF.

This sequence joins TRBV23-1 and TRBJ1-6; D ambiguous. TRBV23-1 is assigned to the ORF class and has an uncertain function. Trimming removed 7 bases from V and 5 bases from J, with 18 bases in between. There are 16 residues in the CDR3. The CDR3 DNA sequence: TGCGCCAGCACCACACCCGGGGAAAGAGATAATTCACCCCTCCACTTT. This sequence encodes CASTTPGERDNSPLHF.

The rearrangement uses TRBV13 and TRBJ2-3, with D possibly being TRBD1 (6 bases). Trimming left V 5 bases short and J 4 bases short, with 16 bases between. This CDR3 has 15 amino acids. CDR1 is PRHDT, CDR2 FYEKMQ, per germline (reference sequence). The DNA for the CDR3 is TGTGCCAGCAGCCCAGGACAGAGGTTATCAGATACGCAGTATTTT. Translation: CASSPGQRLSDTQYF.

This chain uses TRBV6-2 or TRBV6-3 with TRBJ1-4; TRBD1 matches at 8 bases. Trimming took 5 bases from V and 0 from J; bases not matched to a gene: 8. CDR1 is MNHEY and CDR2 is SVGEGT in the germline V gene. The CDR3 has 17 amino acids. The CDR3 sequence is CASSDQGAAATNEKLFF. For the CDR3, the DNA is TGTGCCAGCAGTGACCAGGGGGCCGCCGCAACTAATGAAAAACTGTTTTTT.

The rearrangement links TRBV23-1 to TRBJ1-1; TRBD1 is a possible D gene (6 bases). Being an ORF, TRBV23-1 has a function that is uncertain. The CDR3 runs to 14 residues. The germline V and J ends were trimmed by 2 bases and 1 base, with 8 bases remaining between them. CDR3 protein: CASSQVDRNTEAFF. Here the CDR3 DNA reads TGCGCCAGCAGTCAAGTGGACAGGAACACTGAAGCTTTCTTT.

This clone showed up just a few times. V is TRBV4-1 and J is TRBJ1-3; a possible D gene is TRBD1 (5 bases). Germline V gene lookup returns CDR1 MGHRA and CDR2 YSYEKL. This CDR3 is built from 19 residues. Between the trimmed V and J ends, which lost 0 bases and 0 bases, there was a span of 18 bases. CDR3 in amino acids: CASSQEYRTALISGNTIYF. CDR3 sequence (DNA): TGCGCCAGCAGCCAAGAATACAGGACCGCTCTAATCTCTGGAAACACCATATATTTT.

This clone was found once. The chain has TRBV14 and TRBJ1-5; a weak D match, TRBD1 (5 bases). From germline, CDR1 is SGHDN and CDR2 FVKESK. The CDR3 is 14 amino acids. The ends were cut back, 3 bases at V and 3 bases at J, with 9 bases in the middle. CDR3 nucleotides: TGTGCCAGCAGCCATGGGGGATTCAATCAGCCCCAGCATTTT. Translating it yields CASSHGGFNQPQHF.

The chain recombines TRBV5-4 with TRBJ2-3; tentatively, D is TRBD2 (6 bases). The CDR3 is 15 residues long. Deletions cut 5 bases from V and 4 bases from J, with 17 bases between. Per germline, CDR1 SGHNT and CDR2 YYREEE (reference sequence). Here the CDR3 reads CASRGDGRGADTQYF. In nucleotides, the CDR3 is TGTGCCAGCAGGGGGGACGGGAGAGGGGCAGATACGCAGTATTTT.

In this sample, this clone turned up once. The chain recombines TRBV6-5 with TRBJ2-7; 9 nucleotides align to TRBD1. V trimming: 4 bases; J trimming: 12 bases; junction bases outside the gene matches: 4. This CDR3 contains 11 residues. Germline V gene data show CDR1 as MNHEY and CDR2 as SVGAGI. The CDR3 DNA follows: TGTGCCAGCAGTTTCGGACAGGGGTGGTACTTC. It codes for CASSFGQGWYF.